One sample yielded the 2 T cell receptor beta chains listed below, sequenced in a study of blood T cells in healthy people across ages. For the second PCR, which ran for roughly 6 to 11 cycles, a sample-barcoded 5' primer and a J-beta primer mix were used. In TCRdb, the 5' RACE reads were re-called with MiXCR into one record per CDR3 protein. The sample has 780,000 or so distinct CDR3 sequences, roughly 50% seen once. The sample was blood. Receptor source: a man aged 40-49 years in good health.

This chain connects TRBV5-5 to TRBJ1-1, with D unclear. Looked up from germline, CDR1 is SGHKS and CDR2 is YYEKEE (reference sequence). Trimming took 2 bases from V and 2 from J, leaving 10 bases between them. The CDR3 length is 14 residues. As DNA, the CDR3 is TGTGCCAGCAGCTTACCGCAGGCAAACACTGAAGCTTTCTTT. Translated, it gives CASSLPQANTEAFF. Using reference TRBV5-5 and TRBJ1-1 for the parts outside the CDR3, the full variable domain is DAGVTQSPTHLIKTRGQQVTLRCSPISGHKSVSWYQQVLGQGPQFIFQYYEKEERGRGNFPDRFSARQFPNYSSELNVNALLLGDSALYLCASSLPQANTEAFFGQGTRLTVV.

This clonotype was seen a few times. The V call is TRBV27, the J call TRBJ2-3; D remains ambiguous. CDR3 length equals 15 residues. V was shortened by 6 bases and J by 2 bases, with 15 bases between the two germline ends. Per the germline V gene, CDR1 is MNHEY and CDR2 is SMNVEV (reference sequence). CDR3 bases: TGTGCCAGCAGCCTATCCGGGCAGAACACAGATACGCAGTATTTT. Translated, it gives CASSLSGQNTDTQYF.